This T cell receptor (beta chain) was identified during a study of CD8+CD57+ T cells in acquired aplastic anemia. On the study more broadly: Sorted CD4+ and CD8+ cells yielded DNA averaging about 2.9 ug.

According to the study, genomic DNA was the template for TCR beta VDJ and CDR3 profiling. TCRdb re-called the reads with MiXCR, one entry per CDR3 protein. The sample lists some 200,000 distinct CDR3 sequences, roughly 45% seen once, with around 20% in the top ten. This clonotype was detected ten times or more. Antigen: not known. Trimming took 5 bases from V and 5 from J; bases not matched to a gene: 12. The CDR3 loop spans 16 amino acids. From germline, CDR1 is SGHNT and CDR2 YENEEA. Findings of the study overall: The CD8+ Simpson's diversity of patients and controls was not significantly different. Between patients and controls, over 25 CD8+ CDR3 sequences were found in common.

Those patients picked for sequencing had displayed CD8+CD57+ cell expansion on flow cytometry. A severe acquired aplastic anemia diagnosis applied to all patients. This chain connects TRBV11-3 to TRBJ2-3; 8 bases align to TRBD2. The source is a human donor with aplastic anemia. Sequencing input: sorted CD4+, CD8+, or CD8+CD57+ T cells (not recorded which) from PBMCs. The CDR3 here is CASSPLAGNRIDTQYF. The CDR3 DNA follows: TGTGCCAGCAGCCCCTTAGCGGGGAACAGGATAGATACGCAGTATTTT.